The 32 T cell receptor beta chains below were found in one sample sequenced in a study of T cell changes during pregnancy in multiple sclerosis. Profiling relied on immunoSEQ multiplex PCR, and the TCRdb table lists in-frame clones only, not all of them. The table has tens of thousands of clones, around 90% seen once; the top ten hold approximately 5.9%. The specimen was peripheral blood, collected in the third trimester of pregnancy. These receptors originate from a female donor in good health, enrolled as a control in a pregnancy study.

The rearrangement uses TRBV7-9 and TRBJ2-1; 11 nucleotides agree with TRBD2. From germline, CDR1 is SEHNR and CDR2 FQNEAQ (reference sequence). This CDR3 is built from 15 residues. V lost 5 bases, J lost 6 bases, and 6 bases stayed unmatched. The CDR3 reads CASSDTSGGPNEQFF. The CDR3 bases are TGTGCCAGCAGCGATACTAGCGGGGGCCCCAATGAGCAGTTCTTC.

The chain recombines TRBV30 with TRBJ1-2, with 12 bases fitting TRBD1. In germline, CDR1 is GTSNPN, CDR2 SVGIG (reference sequence). Trimming cost V 4 bases and J 6 bases; bases outside gene matches: 6. The CDR3 spans 14 residues. This CDR3 reads CAWIPGQGADGYTF. Here the CDR3 DNA reads TGTGCCTGGATTCCGGGACAGGGGGCCGATGGCTACACCTTC.

The V and J genes are TRBV9 and TRBJ2-1, with TRBD2 identical over 8 bases. This CDR3 region has 15 residues. The V gene's germline CDR1 is SGDLS and CDR2 YYNGEE. J was trimmed by 4 bases and V by 4 bases; bases with no gene match: 7. The CDR3 here is CASSLSGLAYNEQFF. The CDR3 nucleotides read TGTGCCAGCAGCCTAAGCGGACTAGCTTACAATGAGCAGTTCTTC.

The chain couples TRBV25-1 to TRBJ2-2; a weak D match, TRBD2 (6 bases). The CDR3 length is 14 residues. Germline V CDR1 and CDR2: MGHDK, SYGVNS. V was pared by 1 base and J by 4 bases, with 7 bases between. The CDR3 region has the DNA TGTGCCAGCAGTGAATCCGGGAGCACCGGGGAGCTGTTTTTT. Translated: CASSESGSTGELFF.

The chain is built from TRBV2 and TRBJ2-4; 8 bases agree with TRBD2. CDR3 size: 16 residues. CDR1 is SNHLY and CDR2 is FYNNEI in the germline V gene. V lost 4 bases to trimming and J lost 0 bases; unmatched junction nucleotides: 5. The CDR3 coding sequence is TGTGCCAGCAGTGTCATAGCGGGACTAGCCAAAAACATTCAGTACTTC. As protein: CASSVIAGLAKNIQYF.

The chain uses TRBV11-2 and TRBJ2-1; the D gene is possibly TRBD2 (6 bases). CDR1 and CDR2 from the germline V gene are SGHAT and FQNNGV. V was clipped by 5 bases and J by 1 base, with 15 bases between them. CDR3 size: 16 residues. CDR3 nucleotide sequence: TGTGCCAGCAGCCACACTTCTAGCGCTTCCTACAATGAGCAGTTCTTC. Translating it yields CASSHTSSASYNEQFF.

This chain uses TRBV9 with TRBJ1-1, with 7 bases aligning to TRBD1. Germline V gene sequence: CDR1 SGDLS, CDR2 YYNGEE. This CDR3 spans 15 amino acids. V lost 4 bases, J lost 1 base, and 7 bases stayed unmatched. In DNA, the CDR3 is TGTGCCAGCAGCCCTTCGACAGGGTCGAACACTGAAGCTTTCTTT. Translation gives CASSPSTGSNTEAFF.

V is TRBV4-3 and J is TRBJ2-1, with D maybe TRBD1 (8 bases). Germline CDR1 is LGHNA and CDR2 is YSLEER. The CDR3 is 15 residues long. V was clipped by 3 bases and J by 3 bases, with 12 bases between them. The CDR3, as DNA: TGCGCCAGCAGCCAGGACAGGGAGGGCTACAATGAGCAGTTCTTC. Its protein product is CASSQDREGYNEQFF.

This chain joins TRBV19 and TRBJ2-2; D perhaps matches TRBD2 (5 bases). Germline loops: CDR1 LNHDA, CDR2 SQIVND (reference sequence). Trimming cost V 7 bases and J 6 bases, with 9 bases left between them. This CDR3 spans 12 amino acids. The CDR3 reads CASTGGSGELFF. The CDR3 region has the DNA TGTGCCAGTACTGGCGGGTCCGGGGAGCTGTTTTTT.

The rearrangement links TRBV7-2 to TRBJ2-6; 9 bases line up with TRBD1. The V gene end was trimmed by 5 bases and the J gene end by 0 bases; junction bases not matched to a gene: 2. Germline V gene sequence: CDR1 SGHTA, CDR2 FQGNSA. The CDR3 runs 16 residues. In DNA, the CDR3 is TGTGCCAGCAGCCAGGGACAGGGCTCTGGGGCCAACGTCCTGACTTTC. It codes for CASSQGQGSGANVLTF.

Only one count was recorded for this clone. The chain has TRBV7-3 and TRBJ2-1; weak D call: TRBD2 (5 bases). V was clipped by 5 bases and J by 5 bases, with 13 bases between them. This CDR3 region has 14 residues. Germline-derived CDR1 and CDR2 are SGHTA and FQGTGA. In nucleotides, the CDR3 is TGTGCCAGCAGCCAGAGTCTAGCAGACAATGAGCAGTTCTTC. As protein: CASSQSLADNEQFF.

The chain recombines TRBV13 with TRBJ2-7; the D gene is possibly TRBD1 (5 bases). Germline V gene sequence: CDR1 PRHDT, CDR2 FYEKMQ (reference sequence). V was clipped by 3 bases and J by 5 bases, with 8 bases between them. This CDR3 contains 12 residues. The CDR3: CASSFLDNEQYF. CDR3 nucleotides: TGTGCCAGCAGCTTTTTGGACAACGAGCAGTACTTC.

This clone showed up just a few times. The J gene is TRBJ1-2, the V gene TRBV6-1, with a tentative D call TRBD1 (5 bases). Germline lookup yields CDR1 MNHNS and CDR2 SASEGT. Trimming took off 1 base at V and 4 bases at J, with 10 bases between the two ends. The CDR3 has 14 amino acids. The DNA of the CDR3 is TGTGCCAGCAGTGAAGGGAACAGGCTCTATGGCTACACCTTC. Its protein product is CASSEGNRLYGYTF.

The chain recombines TRBV19 with TRBJ1-2; 9 nucleotides align to TRBD1. V lost 4 bases to trimming and J lost 6 bases; unmatched junction nucleotides: 12. Germline CDR1 LNHDA, CDR2 SQIVND (reference sequence). This CDR3 has 16 amino acids. The CDR3 region is CASSRGQGQRAHGYTF. The CDR3 DNA follows: TGTGCCAGTAGTAGGGGACAGGGTCAGAGAGCTCATGGCTACACCTTC.

Only one count was recorded for this clone. This sequence joins TRBV4-3 and TRBJ2-5, with a weak D call TRBD2 (6 bases). The length of the CDR3 is 16 residues. Trimming shortened V by 0 bases and J by 1 base, and 12 bases separated the two germline ends. The germline gives CDR1 LGHNA, CDR2 YSLEER. The CDR3: CASSQDAGPPQETQYF. The CDR3 nucleotides read TGCGCCAGCAGCCAAGACGCGGGACCTCCCCAAGAGACCCAGTACTTC.

V gene TRBV28 combines with J gene TRBJ2-2, with 14 bases fitting TRBD2. Germline assignment: CDR1 MDHEN and CDR2 SYDVKM. The V gene end was trimmed by 5 bases and the J gene end by 3 bases; junction bases not matched to a gene: 8. The CDR3 consists of 18 residues. The CDR3 DNA sequence: TGTGCCAGCAGTCCCGGACTAGCGGGAGGAGGTTACACCGGGGAGCTGTTTTTT. This encodes CASSPGLAGGGYTGELFF. The complete variable domain, with remaining parts taken from reference TRBV28 and TRBJ2-2, reads DVKVTQSSRYLVKRTGEKVFLECVQDMDHENMFWYRQDPGLGLRLIYFSYDVKMKEKGDIPEGYSVSREKKERFSLILESASTNQTSMYLCASSPGLAGGGYTGELFFGEGSRLTVL.

This chain links TRBV29-1 with TRBJ2-7; D remains unclear. There are 11 residues in the CDR3. The V gene lost 3 bases and the J gene lost 2 bases, with 5 bases spanning the gap. Germline CDR1 is SQVTM and CDR2 is ANQGSEA. CDR3 loop: CSVEAAYEQYF. The CDR3 region has the DNA TGCAGCGTTGAGGCAGCCTACGAGCAGTACTTC.

This clone was seen only once. The chain uses TRBV4-2 and TRBJ1-4; no firm D call. CDR3 length: 13 amino acids. Germline values: CDR1 LGHNA, CDR2 YNFKEQ. V gave up 0 bases and J gave up 8 bases, with 7 bases separating them. CDR3 sequence (DNA): TGTGCCAGCAGCCAAGATCTAACGGAAAAACTGTTTTTT. Encoded protein: CASSQDLTEKLFF.

The rearrangement uses TRBV7-3 and TRBJ2-3; weak D call: TRBD2 (6 bases). CDR3 length: 16 amino acids. The V end was cut by 5 bases, the J end by 8 bases, with 23 bases between. CDR1 is SGHTA and CDR2 is FQGTGA in the germline V gene. The CDR3 region is CASSQESLTSYGTQYF. The CDR3 DNA sequence: TGTGCCAGCAGCCAAGAATCTTTAACTAGCTATGGTACGCAGTATTTT. The variable domain in full, with the rest retrieved from reference TRBV7-3 and TRBJ2-3, is GAGVSQTPSNKVTEKGKYVELRCDPISGHTALYWYRQSLGQGPEFLIYFQGTGAADDSGLPNDRFFAVRPEGSVSTLKIQRTERGDSAVYLCASSQESLTSYGTQYFGPGTRLTVL.

The chain carries TRBV9 and TRBJ1-6; D is possibly TRBD1 (5 bases). Between the trimmed V and J ends, which lost 4 bases and 5 bases, there was a span of 13 bases. The CDR3 has 15 residues. The germline CDR1 and CDR2 sequences are SGDLS and YYNGEE. CDR3 protein: CASSRRGGDNSPLHF. In DNA form, the CDR3 reads TGTGCCAGCAGCCGTAGAGGAGGGGATAATTCACCCCTCCACTTT.

The CDR3 here is CASSEEEAGGGETQYF. For the CDR3, the DNA is TGTGCCAGCAGTGAAGAGGAGGCGGGGGGGGGAGAGACCCAGTACTTC. This sequence joins TRBV6-1 and TRBJ2-5, with 9 bases identical to TRBD2. Unmatched junction bases numbered 7, after V lost 1 base and J lost 4 bases. The germline V gene encodes CDR1 MNHNS and CDR2 SASEGT. The CDR3 contains 16 residues.

This sequence joins TRBV5-4 and TRBJ2-5; 11 positions match TRBD2. In germline, CDR1 is SGHNT, CDR2 YYREEE (reference sequence). J gave up 4 bases and V 4 bases, and 6 bases lay outside the gene matches. The CDR3 loop spans 15 amino acids. The CDR3 region is CASSPLAGGPETQYF. Written as DNA, the CDR3 is TGTGCCAGCAGCCCTCTAGCGGGGGGCCCAGAGACCCAGTACTTC.

The sample holds one count of this clone. The V call is TRBV5-6, the J call TRBJ2-5; tentatively, D is TRBD2 (5 bases). Deletions cut 4 bases from V and 7 bases from J, with 17 bases between. CDR1 SGHDT and CDR2 YYEEEE come from the germline V gene. This CDR3 region has 14 residues. In DNA, the CDR3 is TGTGCCAGCAGCCCCTCGGGGAAGAGTCGGACCCAGTACTTC. Amino acid sequence: CASSPSGKSRTQYF.

V and J are TRBV5-4 and TRBJ1-4; TRBD1 matches 8 bases. Looked up from germline, CDR1 is SGHNT and CDR2 is YYREEE (reference sequence). The CDR3 extends over 14 amino acids. Trimming cost V 4 bases and J 4 bases; bases outside gene matches: 3. The CDR3 protein is CASSRGQDNEKLFF. The CDR3, as DNA: TGTGCCAGCAGCCGGGGACAGGATAATGAAAAACTGTTTTTT.

This sequence joins TRBV27 and TRBJ2-7; perhaps TRBD2 as D (6 bases). Germline CDR1 reads MNHEY; CDR2 reads SMNVEV (reference sequence). CDR3 length equals 16 residues. The V and J ends lost 7 bases and 4 bases respectively, with 23 bases between them. The DNA of the CDR3 is TGTGCCAGCACCCCCCGCCCCGGGGGTGTGGGTTACGAGCAGTACTTC. This translates into CASTPRPGGVGYEQYF.

The sample holds one count of this clone. The chain joins TRBV6-5 to TRBJ1-1; D might be TRBD1 (6 bases). V lost 7 bases to trimming and J lost 11 bases, with 20 bases between them. Per germline, CDR1 MNHEY and CDR2 SVGAGI. This CDR3 spans 13 amino acids. The CDR3, as DNA: TGTGCCAGCATGGCAGGGGTATCCCAGATGGCTTTCTTT. Amino acid sequence: CASMAGVSQMAFF.

The V call is TRBV5-4, the J call TRBJ2-7; 12 bases are a match to TRBD2. V shed 4 bases, J shed 3 bases, and the junction held 2 bases outside the gene matches. From germline, CDR1 is SGHNT and CDR2 YYREEE (reference sequence). CDR3 length: 14 amino acids. The CDR3 is CASSGGLAGYEQYF. The CDR3 DNA reads as TGTGCCAGCAGCGGGGGACTAGCGGGCTACGAGCAGTACTTC.

The genes are TRBV5-5 and TRBJ2-2; the match to TRBD1 covers 10 bases. The CDR3 consists of 16 residues. V lost 5 bases and J lost 2; bases outside the gene matches: 6. Germline CDR1 reads SGHKS; CDR2 reads YYEKEE (reference sequence). The CDR3 bases are TGTGCCAGCAGGTCCCAGACAGGGGGCAACACCGGGGAGCTGTTTTTT. This codes for CASRSQTGGNTGELFF.

The V and J genes are TRBV11-3 and TRBJ2-1, with 7 bases fitting TRBD1. The junction had 6 bases not matched to a gene; V was cut back by 4 bases and J by 9 bases. The CDR3 runs to 13 residues. Germline V gene data show CDR1 as SGHNT and CDR2 as YENEEA. CDR3 in DNA: TGTGCCAGCAGCTACCCACAGGGGCGTGAGCAGTTCTTC. Protein sequence: CASSYPQGREQFF.

The gene calls are TRBV19 and TRBJ2-1; 7 bases map to TRBD1. Unmatched junction bases numbered 14, after V lost 3 bases and J lost 9 bases. Germline CDR1 is LNHDA and CDR2 is SQIVND (reference sequence). This CDR3 contains 16 residues. The CDR3 protein is CASSILGQQKRGEQFF. CDR3 DNA: TGTGCCAGTAGTATCCTGGGACAGCAAAAGAGGGGTGAGCAGTTCTTC.

The rearrangement links TRBV29-1 to TRBJ2-2; 7 bases map to TRBD2. With 5 bases clipped from V and 5 bases from J, the junction kept 5 bases outside the gene matches. The CDR3 runs 13 residues. Germline V gene sequence: CDR1 SQVTM, CDR2 ANQGSEA. The CDR3 reads CSVRPSGTGELFF. The CDR3 coding sequence is TGCAGCGTTCGTCCTAGCGGTACCGGGGAGCTGTTTTTT.

CDR3 sequence (DNA): TGCGCCAGCAGCTTGGACGGGGGGCTCGGCACTGAAGCTTTCTTT. Encoded protein: CASSLDGGLGTEAFF. The rearrangement uses TRBV5-1 and TRBJ1-1, with D possibly TRBD1 on 6 matching bases. The CDR3 has 15 amino acids. The V gene lost 0 bases and the J gene lost 4 bases, with 13 bases spanning the gap. Germline CDR1 is SGHRS and CDR2 is YFSETQ.